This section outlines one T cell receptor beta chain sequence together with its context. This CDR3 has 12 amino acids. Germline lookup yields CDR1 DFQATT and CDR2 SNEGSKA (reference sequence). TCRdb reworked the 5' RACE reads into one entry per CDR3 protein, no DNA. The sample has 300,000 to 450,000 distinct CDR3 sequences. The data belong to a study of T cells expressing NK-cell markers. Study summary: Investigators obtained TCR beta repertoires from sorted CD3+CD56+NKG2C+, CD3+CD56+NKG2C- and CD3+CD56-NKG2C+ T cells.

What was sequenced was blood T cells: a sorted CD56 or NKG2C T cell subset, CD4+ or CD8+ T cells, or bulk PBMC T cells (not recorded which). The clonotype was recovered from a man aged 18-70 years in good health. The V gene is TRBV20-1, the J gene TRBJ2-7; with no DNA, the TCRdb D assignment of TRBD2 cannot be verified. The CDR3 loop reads CSARVEGREQYF.